The rows below give T cell receptor beta chains drawn from one sample of a study of post-analysis software for immune sequencing data. TCRdb used MiXCR to reprocess the PCR reads, holding one entry per CDR3 protein. Here the sample spans hundreds of thousands of distinct CDR3 sequences, about 50% being singletons. What was sequenced was blood. These receptors were obtained from a girl under 18 with multiple sclerosis. Each CDR3 is given with its conserved first and last residue. D genes are given only for firm matches. Some rows mark clone size as missing; the rest say once, few, many or name a class of expanded clone.

CDR3 protein | CDR3 DNA | CDR3 length | V gene | clone size | J gene | D gene
CASSSHASGARETQYF | TGTGCCAGCAGCTCACACGCTTCGGGGGCGCGGGAGACCCAGTACTTC | 16 | TRBV7-9 | - | TRBJ2-5 | -
CASSSLRLAEAETQYF | TGTGCCAGCAGTTCTCTCCGTCTAGCGGAGGCGGAGACCCAGTACTTC | 16 | TRBV27 | - | TRBJ2-5 | TRBD2
CASRYRGREETQYF | TGTGCCAGCAGGTACAGGGGGCGCGAAGAGACCCAGTACTTC | 14 | TRBV6-2/TRBV6-3 | once | TRBJ2-5 | TRBD1
CASSLASVGDTQYF | TGTGCCAGCAGTTTGGCGTCAGTAGGAGATACGCAGTATTTT | 14 | TRBV12-3/TRBV12-4 | - | TRBJ2-3 | -
CASSYLADSYNEQFF | TGTGCCAGCAGTTACCTAGCGGACTCCTACAATGAGCAGTTCTTC | 15 | TRBV6-4 | - | TRBJ2-1 | TRBD2
CASSLLSISTDTQYF | TGTGCCAGCAGTTTATTATCGATAAGCACAGATACGCAGTATTTT | 15 | TRBV27 | - | TRBJ2-3 | -
CASSYVQVTMNTEAFF | TGTGCCAGCAGTTACGTACAGGTGACCATGAACACTGAAGCTTTCTTT | 16 | TRBV6-5 | - | TRBJ1-1 | -
CSASKGVGATNYGYTF | TGCAGTGCCAGCAAAGGGGTCGGAGCCACTAACTATGGCTACACCTTC | 16 | TRBV20-1 | - | TRBJ1-2 | -
CASSGIGRRLAVYNEQFF | TGTGCCAGCAGTGGGATCGGGAGGAGACTAGCGGTTTACAATGAGCAGTTCTTC | 18 | TRBV6-1 | - | TRBJ2-1 | TRBD2
CASSLATANTEAFF | TGCGCCAGCAGCTTGGCGACAGCGAACACTGAAGCTTTCTTT | 14 | TRBV5-1 | - | TRBJ1-1 | -
CSVRGGALQETQYF | TGCTCCGTGCGCGGGGGGGCCCTACAAGAGACCCAGTACTTC | 14 | TRBV20-1 | few | TRBJ2-5 | TRBD2
CSVEVQQETQYF | TGCAGCGTCGAGGTTCAGCAAGAGACCCAGTACTTC | 12 | TRBV29-1 | many | TRBJ2-5 | -
CASSSGGPTYNEQFF | TGTGCCAGCAGCTCGGGGGGCCCCACCTACAATGAGCAGTTCTTC | 15 | TRBV11-2 | - | TRBJ2-1 | -
CASSDMTSSGHGPLNEQFF | TGCGCCAGCAGTGACATGACCTCCAGCGGTCACGGCCCTCTCAATGAGCAGTTCTTC | 19 | TRBV10-2 | - | TRBJ2-1 | -